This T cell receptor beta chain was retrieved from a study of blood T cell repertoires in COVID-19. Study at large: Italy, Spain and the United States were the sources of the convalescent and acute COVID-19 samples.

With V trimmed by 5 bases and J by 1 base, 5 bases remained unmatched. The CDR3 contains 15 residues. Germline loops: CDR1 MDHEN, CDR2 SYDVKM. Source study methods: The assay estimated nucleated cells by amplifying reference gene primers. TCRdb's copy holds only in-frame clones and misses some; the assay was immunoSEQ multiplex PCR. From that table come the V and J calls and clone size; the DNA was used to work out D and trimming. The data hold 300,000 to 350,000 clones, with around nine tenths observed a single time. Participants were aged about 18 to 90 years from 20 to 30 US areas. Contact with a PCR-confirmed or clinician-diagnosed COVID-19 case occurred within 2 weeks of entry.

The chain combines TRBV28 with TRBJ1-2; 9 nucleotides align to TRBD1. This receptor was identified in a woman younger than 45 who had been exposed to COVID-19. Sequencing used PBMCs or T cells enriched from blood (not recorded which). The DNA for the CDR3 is TGTGCCAGCAGTCCATGGACAGGGGATAACTATGGCTACACCTTC. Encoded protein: CASSPWTGDNYGYTF.